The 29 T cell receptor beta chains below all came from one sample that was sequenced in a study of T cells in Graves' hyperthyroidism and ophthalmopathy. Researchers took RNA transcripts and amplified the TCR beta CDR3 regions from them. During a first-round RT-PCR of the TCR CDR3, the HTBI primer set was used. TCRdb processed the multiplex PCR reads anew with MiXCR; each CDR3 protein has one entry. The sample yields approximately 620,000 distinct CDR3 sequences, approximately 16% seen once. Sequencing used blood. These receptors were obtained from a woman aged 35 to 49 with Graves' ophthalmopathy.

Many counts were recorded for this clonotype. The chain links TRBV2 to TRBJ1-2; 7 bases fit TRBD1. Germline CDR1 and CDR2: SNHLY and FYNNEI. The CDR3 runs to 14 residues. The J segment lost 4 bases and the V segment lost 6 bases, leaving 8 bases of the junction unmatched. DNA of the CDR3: TGTGCCAGCAGGGGACAGCCCTCGGGCTATGGCTACACCTTC. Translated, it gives CASRGQPSGYGYTF.

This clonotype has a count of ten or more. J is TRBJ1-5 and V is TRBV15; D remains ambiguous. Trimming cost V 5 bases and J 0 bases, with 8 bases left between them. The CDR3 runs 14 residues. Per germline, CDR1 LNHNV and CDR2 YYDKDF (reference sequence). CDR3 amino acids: CATSVTTSNQPQHF. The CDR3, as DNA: TGTGCCACCAGCGTAACAACTAGCAATCAGCCCCAGCATTTT.

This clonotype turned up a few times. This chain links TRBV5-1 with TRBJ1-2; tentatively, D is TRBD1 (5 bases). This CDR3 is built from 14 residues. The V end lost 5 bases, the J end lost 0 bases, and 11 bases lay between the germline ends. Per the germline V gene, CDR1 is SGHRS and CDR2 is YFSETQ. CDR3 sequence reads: CASRQDSANYGYTF. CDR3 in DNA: TGCGCCAGCAGACAGGACTCAGCTAACTATGGCTACACCTTC.

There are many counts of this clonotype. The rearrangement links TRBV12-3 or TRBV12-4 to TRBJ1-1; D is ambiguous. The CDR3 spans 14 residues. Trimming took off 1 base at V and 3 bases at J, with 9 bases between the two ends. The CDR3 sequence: CASSLVQRDTEAFF. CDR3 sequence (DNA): TGTGCCAGCAGTTTAGTTCAGCGGGACACTGAAGCTTTCTTT.

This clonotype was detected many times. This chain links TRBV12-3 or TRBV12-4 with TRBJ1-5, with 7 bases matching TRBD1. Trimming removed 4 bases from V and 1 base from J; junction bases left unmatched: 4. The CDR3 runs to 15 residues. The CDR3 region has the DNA TGTGCCAGCAGTTCCGAGGGGGCGAGCAATCAGCCCCAGCATTTT. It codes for CASSSEGASNQPQHF.

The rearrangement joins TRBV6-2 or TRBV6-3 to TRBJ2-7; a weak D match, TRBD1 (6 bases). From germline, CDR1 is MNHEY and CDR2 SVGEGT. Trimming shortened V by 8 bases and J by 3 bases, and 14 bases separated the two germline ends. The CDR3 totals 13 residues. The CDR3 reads CASAGTRHYEQYF. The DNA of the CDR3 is TGTGCCAGCGCCGGGACACGTCACTACGAGCAGTACTTC.

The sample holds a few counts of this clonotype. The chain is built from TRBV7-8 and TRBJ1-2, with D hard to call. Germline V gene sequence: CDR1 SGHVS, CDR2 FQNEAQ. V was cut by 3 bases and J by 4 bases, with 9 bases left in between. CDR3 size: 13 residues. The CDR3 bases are TGTGCCAGCAGCTTTCGGCAGCTCTATGGCTACACCTTC. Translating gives CASSFRQLYGYTF.

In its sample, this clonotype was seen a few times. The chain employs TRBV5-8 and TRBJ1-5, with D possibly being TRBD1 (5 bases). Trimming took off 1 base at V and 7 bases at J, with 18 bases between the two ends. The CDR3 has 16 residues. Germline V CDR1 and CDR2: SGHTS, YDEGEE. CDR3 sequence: CASSLPRSPGLQPQHF. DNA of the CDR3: TGTGCCAGCAGCTTGCCACGAAGCCCGGGACTACAGCCCCAGCATTTT.

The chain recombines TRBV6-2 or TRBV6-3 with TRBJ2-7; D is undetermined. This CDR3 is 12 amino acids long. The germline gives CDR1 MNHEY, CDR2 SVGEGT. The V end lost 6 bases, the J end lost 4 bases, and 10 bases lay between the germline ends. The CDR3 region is CASRSTSYEQYF. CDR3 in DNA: TGTGCCAGCAGATCCACCTCTTACGAGCAGTACTTC.

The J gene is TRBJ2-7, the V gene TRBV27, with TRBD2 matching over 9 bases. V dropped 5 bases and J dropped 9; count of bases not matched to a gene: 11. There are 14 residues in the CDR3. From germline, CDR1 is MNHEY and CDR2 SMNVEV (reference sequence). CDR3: CASSPSPRGGLQYF. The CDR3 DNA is TGTGCCAGCAGTCCCAGCCCGCGGGGGGGATTGCAGTACTTC.

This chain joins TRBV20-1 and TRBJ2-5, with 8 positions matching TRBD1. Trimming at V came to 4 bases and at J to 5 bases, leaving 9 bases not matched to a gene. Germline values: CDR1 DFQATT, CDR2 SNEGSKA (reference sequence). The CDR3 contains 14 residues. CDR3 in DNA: TGCAGTGCTATCAACCAGGGGGCGACGGAGACCCAGTACTTC. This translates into CSAINQGATETQYF.

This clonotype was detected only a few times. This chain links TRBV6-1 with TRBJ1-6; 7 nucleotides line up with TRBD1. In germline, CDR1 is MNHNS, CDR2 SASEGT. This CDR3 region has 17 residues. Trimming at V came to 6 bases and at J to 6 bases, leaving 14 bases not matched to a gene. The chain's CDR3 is CASRRDRAAPFNSPLHF. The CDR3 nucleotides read TGTGCCAGCAGGCGGGACAGAGCTGCGCCTTTTAATTCACCCCTCCACTTT.

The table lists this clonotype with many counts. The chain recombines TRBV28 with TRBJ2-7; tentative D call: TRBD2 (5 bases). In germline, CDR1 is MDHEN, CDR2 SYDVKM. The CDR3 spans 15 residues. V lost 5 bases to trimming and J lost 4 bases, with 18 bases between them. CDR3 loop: CASSPATPSGYEQYF. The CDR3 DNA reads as TGTGCCAGCAGTCCCGCGACACCTTCGGGGTACGAGCAGTACTTC.

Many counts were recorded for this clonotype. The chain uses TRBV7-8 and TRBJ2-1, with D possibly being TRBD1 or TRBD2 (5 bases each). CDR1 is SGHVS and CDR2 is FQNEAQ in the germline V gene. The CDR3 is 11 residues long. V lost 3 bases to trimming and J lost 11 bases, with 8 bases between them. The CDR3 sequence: CASSFPGQQFF. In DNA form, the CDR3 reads TGTGCCAGCAGCTTCCCGGGACAGCAGTTCTTC.

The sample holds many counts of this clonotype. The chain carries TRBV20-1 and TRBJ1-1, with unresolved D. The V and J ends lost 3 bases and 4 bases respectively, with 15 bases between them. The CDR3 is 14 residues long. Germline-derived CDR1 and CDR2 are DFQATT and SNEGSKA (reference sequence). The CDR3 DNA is TGCAGTGCTAGCGATCTAAGGGTTGTCACTGAAGCTTTCTTT. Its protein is CSASDLRVVTEAFF.

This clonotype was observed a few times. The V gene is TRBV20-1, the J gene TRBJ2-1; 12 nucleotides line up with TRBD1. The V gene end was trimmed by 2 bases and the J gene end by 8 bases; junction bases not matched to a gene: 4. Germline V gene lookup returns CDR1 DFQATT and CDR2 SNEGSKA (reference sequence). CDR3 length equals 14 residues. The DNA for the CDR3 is TGCAGTGCTAGACCCGGGACAGGGGGCCATGAGCAGTTCTTC. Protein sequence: CSARPGTGGHEQFF.

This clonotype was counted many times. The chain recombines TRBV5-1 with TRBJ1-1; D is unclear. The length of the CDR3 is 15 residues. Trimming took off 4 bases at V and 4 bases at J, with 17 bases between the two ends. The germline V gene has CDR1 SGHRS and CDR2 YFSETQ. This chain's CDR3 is CASSPSPEPATEAFF. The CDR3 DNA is TGCGCCAGCAGCCCCTCGCCGGAACCGGCCACTGAAGCTTTCTTT.

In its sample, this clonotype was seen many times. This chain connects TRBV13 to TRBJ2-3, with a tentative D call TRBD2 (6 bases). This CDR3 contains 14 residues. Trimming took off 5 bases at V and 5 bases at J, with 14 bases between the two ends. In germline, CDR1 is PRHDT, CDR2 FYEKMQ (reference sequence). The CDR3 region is CASSSAGPLDTQYF. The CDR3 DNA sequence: TGTGCCAGCAGCAGCGCGGGGCCCCTAGATACGCAGTATTTT.

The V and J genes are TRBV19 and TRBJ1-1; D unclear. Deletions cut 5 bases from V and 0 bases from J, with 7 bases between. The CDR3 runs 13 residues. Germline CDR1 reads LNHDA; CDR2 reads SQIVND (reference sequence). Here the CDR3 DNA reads TGTGCCAGTAGTTGGAGGATGAACACTGAAGCTTTCTTT. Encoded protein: CASSWRMNTEAFF.

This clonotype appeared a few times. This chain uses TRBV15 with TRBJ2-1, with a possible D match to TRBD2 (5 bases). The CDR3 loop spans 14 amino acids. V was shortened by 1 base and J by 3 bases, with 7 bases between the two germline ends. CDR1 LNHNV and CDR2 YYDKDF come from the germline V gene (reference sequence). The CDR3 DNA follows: TGTGCCACCAGCAGAGGGGCGGGCTACAATGAGCAGTTCTTC. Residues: CATSRGAGYNEQFF.

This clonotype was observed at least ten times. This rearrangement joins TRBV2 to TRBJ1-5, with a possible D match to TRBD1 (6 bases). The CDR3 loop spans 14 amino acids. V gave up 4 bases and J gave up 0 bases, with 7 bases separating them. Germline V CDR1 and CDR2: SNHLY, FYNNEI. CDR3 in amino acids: CASSAQGSNQPQHF. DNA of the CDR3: TGTGCCAGCAGTGCACAGGGTAGCAATCAGCCCCAGCATTTT. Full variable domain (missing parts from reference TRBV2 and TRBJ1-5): EPEVTQTPSHQVTQMGQEVILRCVPISNHLYFYWYRQILGQKVEFLVSFYNNEISEKSEIFDDQFSVERPDGSNFTLKIRSTKLEDSAMYFCASSAQGSNQPQHFGDGTRLSIL.

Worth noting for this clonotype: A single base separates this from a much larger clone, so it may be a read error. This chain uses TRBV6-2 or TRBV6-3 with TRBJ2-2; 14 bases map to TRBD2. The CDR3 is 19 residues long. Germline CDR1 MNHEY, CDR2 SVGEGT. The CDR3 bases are TGTGCCAGCAGTCATCGGACTAGCGGGGGGCCGCGGGACACCGGGGGGCTGTTTTTT. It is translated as CASSHRTSGGPRDTGGLFF.

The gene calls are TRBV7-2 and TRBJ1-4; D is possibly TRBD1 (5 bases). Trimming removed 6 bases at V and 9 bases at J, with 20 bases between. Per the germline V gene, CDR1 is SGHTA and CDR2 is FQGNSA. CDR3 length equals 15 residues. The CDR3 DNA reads TGTGCCAGCAGTTTTCACGGGGGGGGAATTCAAAAACTGTTTTTT. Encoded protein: CASSFHGGGIQKLFF.

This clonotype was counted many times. This CDR3 reads CASQRSRDALGRQPQHF. CDR3 in DNA: TGTGCCAGCCAACGATCCCGGGACGCCCTGGGGAGGCAGCCCCAGCATTTT. The chain recombines TRBV2 with TRBJ1-5, with D maybe TRBD1 (5 bases). In germline, CDR1 is SNHLY, CDR2 FYNNEI. Trimming removed 8 bases at V and 7 bases at J, with 27 bases between. This CDR3 contains 17 residues.

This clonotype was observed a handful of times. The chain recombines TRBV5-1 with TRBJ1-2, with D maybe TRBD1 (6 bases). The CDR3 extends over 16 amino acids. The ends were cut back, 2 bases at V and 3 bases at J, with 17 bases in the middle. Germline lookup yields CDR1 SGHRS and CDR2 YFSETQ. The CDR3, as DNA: TGCGCCAGCAGCTTAGGCCGATATTCAGGGGACTATGGCTACACCTTC. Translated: CASSLGRYSGDYGYTF.

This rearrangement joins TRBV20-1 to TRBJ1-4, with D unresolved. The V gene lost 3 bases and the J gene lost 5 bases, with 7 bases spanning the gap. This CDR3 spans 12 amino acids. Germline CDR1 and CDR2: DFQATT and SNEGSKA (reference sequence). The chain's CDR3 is CSARVQNEKLFF. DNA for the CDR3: TGCAGTGCTAGGGTACAGAATGAAAAACTGTTTTTT.

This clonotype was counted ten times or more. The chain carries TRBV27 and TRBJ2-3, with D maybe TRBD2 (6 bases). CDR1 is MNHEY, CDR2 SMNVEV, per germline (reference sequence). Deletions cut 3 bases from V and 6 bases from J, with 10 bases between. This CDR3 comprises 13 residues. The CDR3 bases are TGTGCCAGCAGTTTCTCGGGGGACGATACGCAGTATTTT. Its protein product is CASSFSGDDTQYF.

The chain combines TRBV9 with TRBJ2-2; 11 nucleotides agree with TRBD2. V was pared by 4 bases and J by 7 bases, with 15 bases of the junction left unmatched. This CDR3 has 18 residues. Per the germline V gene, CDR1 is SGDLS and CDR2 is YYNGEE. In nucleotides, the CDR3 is TGTGCCAGCAGCCCCCAAATCTTTACTAGCGGGGGAGGCGGGGAGCTGTTTTTT. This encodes CASSPQIFTSGGGGELFF.

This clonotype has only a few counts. The CDR3 loop is CATSGWDNHNSPLHF. The CDR3 region has the DNA TGTGCCACCAGCGGCTGGGACAACCATAATTCACCCCTCCACTTT. This sequence joins TRBV15 and TRBJ1-6; possibly TRBD1 for D (6 bases). In germline, CDR1 is LNHNV, CDR2 YYDKDF (reference sequence). This CDR3 region has 15 residues. The V gene lost 5 bases and the J gene lost 5 bases, with 13 bases spanning the gap. Combining the CDR3 with reference TRBV15 and TRBJ1-6 gives the whole variable domain DAMVIQNPRYQVTQFGKPVTLSCSQTLNHNVMYWYQQKSSQAPKLLFHYYDKDFNNEADTPDNFQSRRPNTSFCFLDIRSPGLGDTAMYLCATSGWDNHNSPLHFGNGTRLTVT.